Listed below are T cell receptor beta chains from one sample, sequenced in a study of lymphopenia after photon versus proton radiotherapy. Generated by immunoSEQ multiplex PCR, the TCRdb table keeps only in-frame clones and is missing some. The table lists 7,000 to 8,500 clones, just under 95% of them singletons. Here the sequenced sample was peripheral blood, taken from a patient treated with photon-based radiotherapy. The source of these receptors is a woman aged 45 to 65 with cholangiocarcinoma. Each CDR3 is given with its conserved first and last residue. The order of the fields is CDR3 protein, CDR3 DNA, clone size, D gene, V gene, J gene. The D gene is left open where the match is weak. Size is omitted from some rows. Given values are once, few, many or a class for expanded clones.

CDR3aa: CASSLQGRQFF
CDR3nt: TGTGCCAGCAGCTTACAGGGAAGGCAGTTCTTC
abundance: .
d_gene: .
v_gene: TRBV7-2
j_gene: TRBJ2-1

CDR3aa: CASSLGELGETQYF
CDR3nt: TGTGCCAGCAGCTTGGGGGAGCTTGGGGAGACCCAGTACTTC
abundance: .
d_gene: .
v_gene: TRBV5-5
j_gene: TRBJ2-5

CDR3aa: CASSSQGGHISYEQYF
CDR3nt: TGTGCCAGCAGTTCACAGGGGGGACACATCTCCTACGAGCAGTACTTC
abundance: .
d_gene: TRBD1
v_gene: TRBV6-5
j_gene: TRBJ2-7

CDR3aa: CASSRTSEANYGYTF
CDR3nt: TGTGCCAGCAGCCGAACTTCAGAAGCTAACTATGGCTACACCTTC
abundance: .
d_gene: .
v_gene: TRBV7-9
j_gene: TRBJ1-2

CDR3aa: CASSIQGGNTEAFF
CDR3nt: TGCGCCAGCAGCATCCAGGGGGGGAACACTGAAGCTTTCTTT
abundance: .
d_gene: TRBD1
v_gene: TRBV5-1
j_gene: TRBJ1-1

CDR3aa: CASSNLGTGPNYGYTF
CDR3nt: TGTGCCAGTAGTAACCTAGGGACAGGGCCCAACTATGGCTACACCTTC
abundance: .
d_gene: TRBD1
v_gene: TRBV19
j_gene: TRBJ1-2

CDR3aa: CATSRAQGNTEAFF
CDR3nt: TGTGCCACCAGCAGAGCGCAGGGGAACACTGAAGCTTTCTTT
abundance: .
d_gene: .
v_gene: TRBV15
j_gene: TRBJ1-1

CDR3aa: CASSVGPDGVYEQYF
CDR3nt: TGTGCCAGCAGCGTAGGCCCCGACGGGGTCTACGAGCAGTACTTC
abundance: .
d_gene: .
v_gene: TRBV9
j_gene: TRBJ2-7

CDR3aa: CASSSLDRWGTYEQYF
CDR3nt: TGTGCCAGCAGCTCCTTGGACAGGTGGGGGACCTACGAGCAGTACTTC
abundance: .
d_gene: TRBD1
v_gene: TRBV5-4
j_gene: TRBJ2-7

CDR3aa: CASTRGTDSNTGELFF
CDR3nt: TGCGCCAGCACCAGGGGGACAGATTCGAACACCGGGGAGCTGTTTTTT
abundance: .
d_gene: TRBD1
v_gene: TRBV5-1
j_gene: TRBJ2-2

CDR3aa: CASSLRGTEVYEQYF
CDR3nt: TGTGCCAGCAGCCTACGCGGGACAGAGGTCTACGAGCAGTACTTC
abundance: .
d_gene: .
v_gene: TRBV11-2
j_gene: TRBJ2-7

CDR3aa: CASRTGSSYNEQFF
CDR3nt: TGTGCCAGCAGGACAGGGAGCTCCTACAATGAGCAGTTCTTC
abundance: .
d_gene: TRBD1
v_gene: TRBV2
j_gene: TRBJ2-1

CDR3aa: CASSIGGYGNQPQHF
CDR3nt: TGTGCCAGTAGTATAGGTGGGTATGGCAATCAGCCCCAGCATTTT
abundance: .
d_gene: .
v_gene: TRBV19
j_gene: TRBJ1-5

CDR3aa: CASNPGQISNQPQHF
CDR3nt: TGTGCCAGTAACCCGGGACAGATAAGCAATCAGCCCCAGCATTTT
abundance: .
d_gene: TRBD1
v_gene: TRBV19
j_gene: TRBJ1-5

CDR3aa: CASSTQETQYF
CDR3nt: TGTGCCAGCAGTACCCAAGAGACCCAGTACTTC
abundance: .
d_gene: .
v_gene: TRBV25-1
j_gene: TRBJ2-5

CDR3aa: CASSPYEGATDTQYF
CDR3nt: TGCGCCAGCAGCCCCTACGAGGGCGCGACAGATACGCAGTATTTT
abundance: .
d_gene: .
v_gene: TRBV4-3
j_gene: TRBJ2-3

CDR3aa: CASSPHLAGHEAFF
CDR3nt: TGTGCCAGCAGCCCCCACCTCGCAGGGCATGAAGCTTTCTTT
abundance: .
d_gene: .
v_gene: TRBV14
j_gene: TRBJ1-1

CDR3aa: CSALRSGANVLTF
CDR3nt: TGCAGCGCTTTACGCTCTGGGGCCAACGTCCTGACTTTC
abundance: .
d_gene: .
v_gene: TRBV29-1
j_gene: TRBJ2-6

CDR3aa: CASSLATYLAGSSTDTQYF
CDR3nt: TGTGCCAGCAGCTTAGCCACCTACCTAGCGGGGAGTAGCACAGATACGCAGTATTTT
abundance: .
d_gene: TRBD2
v_gene: TRBV7-9
j_gene: TRBJ2-3

CDR3aa: CSVLPRFEGETQYF
CDR3nt: TGCAGCGTTTTACCCAGGTTTGAGGGGGAGACCCAGTACTTC
abundance: .
d_gene: .
v_gene: TRBV29-1
j_gene: TRBJ2-5

CDR3aa: CATSRESAQPQHF
CDR3nt: TGTGCCACCAGCAGAGAATCGGCTCAGCCCCAGCATTTT
abundance: .
d_gene: .
v_gene: TRBV15
j_gene: TRBJ1-5

CDR3aa: CASSIPNLGVQFF
CDR3nt: TGTGCCAGTAGTATCCCAAACCTGGGGGTCCAGTTCTTC
abundance: .
d_gene: .
v_gene: TRBV19
j_gene: TRBJ2-1

CDR3aa: CASSLDYLYGYTF
CDR3nt: TGTGCCAGCAGCTTAGACTATCTCTATGGCTACACCTTC
abundance: .
d_gene: .
v_gene: TRBV7-9
j_gene: TRBJ1-2

CDR3aa: CASSRGVLTMNTEAFF
CDR3nt: TGTGCCAGCTCACGGGGGGTTCTCACCATGAACACTGAAGCTTTCTTT
abundance: .
d_gene: .
v_gene: TRBV18
j_gene: TRBJ1-1

CDR3aa: CASSQDDRTSGGPSSYNEQFF
CDR3nt: TGCGCCAGCAGCCAAGATGACAGGACTAGCGGGGGGCCTAGCTCCTACAATGAGCAGTTCTTC
abundance: once
d_gene: TRBD2
v_gene: TRBV4-3
j_gene: TRBJ2-1

CDR3aa: CSVEAGKTPPFNEQFF
CDR3nt: TGCAGCGTCGAGGCAGGGAAGACCCCTCCCTTTAATGAGCAGTTCTTC
abundance: .
d_gene: .
v_gene: TRBV29-1
j_gene: TRBJ2-1

CDR3aa: CASSPSDRLSYF
CDR3nt: TGTGCCAGCAGTCCCTCGGACAGGCTTTCGTACTTC
abundance: .
d_gene: TRBD1
v_gene: TRBV28
j_gene: TRBJ2-7

CDR3aa: CASSSTESYEQYF
CDR3nt: TGTGCCAGCAGTTCTACGGAATCCTACGAGCAGTACTTC
abundance: .
d_gene: .
v_gene: TRBV27
j_gene: TRBJ2-7

CDR3aa: CATSRLLTGTGNTGELFF
CDR3nt: TGTGCCACCAGCAGACTTCTTACCGGGACAGGAAACACCGGGGAGCTGTTTTTT
abundance: .
d_gene: TRBD1
v_gene: TRBV15
j_gene: TRBJ2-2

CDR3aa: CSVEGQSNTEAFF
CDR3nt: TGCAGCGTTGAGGGACAATCGAACACTGAAGCTTTCTTT
abundance: .
d_gene: .
v_gene: TRBV29-1
j_gene: TRBJ1-1

CDR3aa: CASGWDRGNEQFF
CDR3nt: TGTGCCAGTGGCTGGGACAGGGGTAATGAGCAGTTCTTC
abundance: .
d_gene: TRBD1
v_gene: TRBV19
j_gene: TRBJ2-1

CDR3aa: CASSQWTVLNYGYTF
CDR3nt: TGCGCCAGCAGCCAGTGGACAGTGCTTAACTATGGCTACACCTTC
abundance: .
d_gene: .
v_gene: TRBV4-3
j_gene: TRBJ1-2

CDR3aa: CSAEGDSEAFF
CDR3nt: TGCAGCGCCGAGGGGGACAGTGAAGCTTTCTTT
abundance: once
d_gene: TRBD1
v_gene: TRBV29-1
j_gene: TRBJ1-1

CDR3aa: CASSLGGTAYGYTF
CDR3nt: TGCGCCAGCAGCTTGGGGGGGACAGCCTATGGCTACACCTTC
abundance: once
d_gene: TRBD1
v_gene: TRBV5-1
j_gene: TRBJ1-2

CDR3aa: CASSPQTGNEQYF
CDR3nt: TGTGCCAGCAGCCCCCAGACAGGGAACGAGCAGTACTTC
abundance: few
d_gene: TRBD1
v_gene: TRBV13
j_gene: TRBJ2-7

CDR3aa: CASSSPGEGLLGEQYF
CDR3nt: TGTGCCAGTAGTTCACCGGGTGAGGGACTTTTGGGCGAGCAGTACTTC
abundance: .
d_gene: .
v_gene: TRBV19
j_gene: TRBJ2-7

CDR3aa: CASSQQFTRGDYGYTF
CDR3nt: TGTGCCAGCAGCCAACAATTCACACGGGGGGACTATGGCTACACCTTC
abundance: once
d_gene: .
v_gene: TRBV5-5
j_gene: TRBJ1-2

CDR3aa: CASSYYGRGLFGNQPQHF
CDR3nt: TGTGCCAGCAGCTACTACGGCAGGGGGCTCTTTGGCAATCAGCCCCAGCATTTT
abundance: .
d_gene: TRBD1
v_gene: TRBV7-8
j_gene: TRBJ1-5

CDR3aa: CASSEDRGGYGYTF
CDR3nt: TGTGCCAGCAGTGAAGACAGGGGCGGCTATGGCTACACCTTC
abundance: .
d_gene: TRBD1
v_gene: TRBV2
j_gene: TRBJ1-2

CDR3aa: CASSQQDRINEKLFF
CDR3nt: TGCGCCAGCAGCCAACAGGACAGAATTAATGAAAAACTGTTTTTT
abundance: once
d_gene: .
v_gene: TRBV4-1
j_gene: TRBJ1-4

CDR3aa: CASSQRAGVNTGELFF
CDR3nt: TGTGCCAGCAGCCAAAGGGCGGGGGTAAACACCGGGGAGCTGTTTTTT
abundance: .
d_gene: TRBD2
v_gene: TRBV7-9
j_gene: TRBJ2-2